These T cell receptor beta chains were read from a single sample in a study of blood T cells in healthy people across ages. TCRdb fed the 5' RACE reads into MiXCR, producing one record per CDR3 protein. The sample carries 850,000 to 1,100,000 distinct CDR3 sequences, 35% to 40% recorded once. The sequencing input was blood. The origin of the receptors is a man aged 18 to 30 in good health. The CDR3 runs from the conserved cysteine through the conserved F or W. A D gene is named only where the DNA matches it firmly. Clone size is shown for a subset of rows, as once, few, many or a class of expanded clone.

size,J,D,V,CDR3,DNA
-,TRBJ1-1,-,TRBV20-1,CSARAPGPTVEAFF,TGCAGTGCTAGAGCCCCGGGACCCACTGTTGAAGCTTTCTTT
few,TRBJ2-2,-,TRBV11-2,CASSSSVKGTSDRPNTGELFF,TGTGCCAGCAGCTCTTCAGTGAAAGGTACCTCTGACAGGCCGAACACCGGGGAGCTGTTTTTT
-,TRBJ2-7,TRBD2,TRBV9,CASSVVAGGPHNEQYF,TGTGCCAGCAGCGTGGTAGCGGGGGGGCCCCACAATGAGCAGTACTTC
-,TRBJ1-2,TRBD1,TRBV7-9,CASSPPQGVSGYTF,TGTGCCAGCAGCCCGCCGCAGGGGGTATCTGGCTACACCTTC
once,TRBJ2-2,TRBD1,TRBV6-2/TRBV6-3,CASSYSRTGGRVSYSGELFF,TGTGCCAGCAGTTACTCGCGGACAGGGGGAAGAGTGAGTTATTCCGGGGAGCTGTTTTTT
-,TRBJ1-2,TRBD1,TRBV20-1,CSAKEGTGQGDYGYTF,TGCAGTGCTAAAGAGGGTACGGGACAGGGAGACTATGGCTACACCTTC
-,TRBJ2-5,TRBD2,TRBV29-1,CSVPSSGGDFGTQYF,TGCAGCGTTCCTTCTAGCGGGGGTGATTTCGGGACCCAGTACTTC
-,TRBJ1-1,TRBD1,TRBV12-3/TRBV12-4,CASSPSGTGDAEAFF,TGTGCCAGCAGTCCATCCGGGACAGGTGACGCTGAAGCTTTCTTT
-,TRBJ2-1,TRBD2,TRBV6-5,CASSYLDFGLAGGNNEQFF,TGTGCCAGCAGTTACCTGGACTTCGGACTAGCGGGGGGTAACAATGAGCAGTTCTTC
-,TRBJ2-1,TRBD2,TRBV2,CASRDGTSANEQFF,TGTGCCAGCAGGGACGGGACTAGCGCAAATGAGCAGTTCTTC
-,TRBJ1-1,-,TRBV5-1,CASSFWGTNTEAFF,TGCGCCAGCAGCTTTTGGGGGACGAACACTGAAGCTTTCTTT
-,TRBJ2-2,TRBD1,TRBV7-3,CASSFTGVGTGELFF,TGTGCCAGCAGCTTTACAGGGGTGGGCACCGGGGAGCTGTTTTTT
-,TRBJ2-4,TRBD2,TRBV27,CASSLWGGGARNIQYF,TGTGCCAGCAGTTTATGGGGCGGGGGGGCGCGGAACATTCAGTACTTC
few,TRBJ2-7,TRBD2,TRBV6-2/TRBV6-3,CASSYSTAGLGDYEQYF,TGTGCCAGCAGTTACTCGACGGCGGGACTAGGGGACTACGAGCAGTACTTC
few,TRBJ2-3,-,TRBV12-3/TRBV12-4,CASSLVPGTDTQYF,TGTGCCAGCAGTTTAGTTCCGGGAACAGATACGCAGTATTTT
-,TRBJ2-7,-,TRBV6-5,CASSFLYRSSYEQYF,TGTGCCAGCAGTTTCTTATATAGGAGCTCCTACGAGCAGTACTTC
once,TRBJ2-7,-,TRBV7-2,CASSPTATSRYEQYF,TGTGCCAGCAGCCCCACGGCGACTAGTCGCTACGAGCAGTACTTC
-,TRBJ1-1,-,TRBV7-9,CASSSRAGKGEFNTEAFF,TGTGCCAGCAGCTCCCGGGCAGGGAAGGGGGAATTCAACACTGAAGCTTTCTTT
-,TRBJ2-2,-,TRBV7-9,CASSPFLATNTGELFF,TGTGCCAGCAGCCCCTTCTTAGCAACGAACACCGGGGAGCTGTTTTTT
-,TRBJ1-2,-,TRBV5-1,CASSLSGGPFYGYTF,TGCGCCAGCAGCTTGTCCGGGGGGCCGTTTTATGGCTACACCTTC
few,TRBJ1-2,-,TRBV6-5,CASSDSRGLGYTF,TGTGCCAGCAGTGACTCGAGAGGGTTGGGCTACACCTTC
few,TRBJ1-1,-,TRBV29-1,CSARGRLANTEAFF,TGCAGCGCCCGAGGCAGACTCGCGAACACTGAAGCTTTCTTT
-,TRBJ2-1,-,TRBV10-3,CAISESAAYNEQFF,TGTGCCATCAGTGAGTCAGCAGCATACAATGAGCAGTTCTTC
few,TRBJ1-1,-,TRBV6-1,CASSERESGTEAFF,TGTGCCAGCAGTGAAAGGGAAAGCGGCACTGAAGCTTTCTTT
-,TRBJ1-4,-,TRBV20-1,CSASEGSNEKLFF,TGCAGTGCTAGTGAGGGGTCTAATGAAAAACTGTTTTTT
few,TRBJ2-5,TRBD1,TRBV6-6,CASSLLQGKRETQYF,TGTGCCAGCAGCTTACTACAGGGGAAACGCGAGACCCAGTACTTC
-,TRBJ2-5,TRBD2,TRBV6-2/TRBV6-3,CASSSRLAQETQYF,TGTGCCAGCAGTTCCCGACTAGCACAGGAGACCCAGTACTTC
few,TRBJ1-4,TRBD1,TRBV27,CASSPLPGQGGEKLFF,TGTGCCAGCAGCCCCCTCCCCGGGCAGGGGGGTGAAAAACTGTTTTTT
-,TRBJ2-7,TRBD2,TRBV2,CASSFRLAGSYNEQYF,TGTGCCAGCAGTTTCAGACTAGCGGGGAGCTACAATGAGCAGTACTTC